In this sample, the clone carrying this T cell receptor beta chain turned up many times. This CDR3 comprises 11 residues. Trimming took 8 bases from V and 2 from J, leaving 6 bases between them. Germline-derived CDR1 and CDR2 are MGHRA and YSYEKL. The library protocol tagged each TCR cDNA with a unique molecular identifier. TCRdb called the 5' RACE reads again in MiXCR, with one record for every CDR3 protein. The repertoire holds tens of thousands of distinct CDR3 sequences, just under 20% seen once, with 20% to 25% in the top ten. This specimen comes from a study of spatial heterogeneity in lung cancer. Study-wide background: Available PBMC from follow-up, collected a median of roughly 26 months after resection, underwent sequencing.

Time point indicated: blood at routine non-recurrence follow-up after resection. This chain connects TRBV4-1 to TRBJ2-5; no clear D gene. The receptor's source is a male donor with early-stage non-small cell lung cancer. Here the sequenced sample was PBMCs, taken at follow-up. CDR3 residues: CASARQETQYF. For the CDR3, the DNA is TGCGCCAGCGCGAGGCAAGAGACCCAGTACTTC.